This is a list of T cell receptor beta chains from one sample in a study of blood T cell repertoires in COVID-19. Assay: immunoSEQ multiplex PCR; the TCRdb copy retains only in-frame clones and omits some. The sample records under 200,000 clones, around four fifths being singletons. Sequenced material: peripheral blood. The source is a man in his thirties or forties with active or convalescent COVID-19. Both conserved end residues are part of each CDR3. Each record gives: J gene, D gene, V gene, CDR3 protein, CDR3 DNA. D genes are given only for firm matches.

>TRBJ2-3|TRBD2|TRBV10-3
CAISGGTSGGDTDTQYF
TGTGCCATCAGTGGAGGGACTAGCGGGGGAGACACAGATACGCAGTATTTT
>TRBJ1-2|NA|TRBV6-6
CASSHGADYGYTF
TGTGCCAGCAGCCATGGGGCTGACTATGGCTACACCTTC
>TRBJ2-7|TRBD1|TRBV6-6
CASSNRDRATYEQYF
TGTGCCAGCAGTAACCGGGACAGGGCGACCTACGAGCAGTACTTC
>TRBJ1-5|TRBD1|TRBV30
CAWSPRGPIQPQHF
TGTGCCTGGAGTCCCAGGGGGCCGATTCAGCCCCAGCATTTT
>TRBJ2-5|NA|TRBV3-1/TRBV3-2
CASSQGSVQTQYF
TGTGCCAGCAGCCAAGGGTCAGTCCAGACCCAGTACTTC
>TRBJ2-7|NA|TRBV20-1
CSASQGSRPGEQYF
TGCAGTGCTAGTCAGGGATCCCGGCCTGGGGAGCAGTACTTC
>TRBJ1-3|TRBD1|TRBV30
CAWSAGTASGNTIYF
TGTGCCTGGAGTGCAGGGACAGCCTCTGGAAACACCATATATTTT
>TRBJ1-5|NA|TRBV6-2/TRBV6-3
CASSYQALNQPQHF
TGTGCCAGCAGTTACCAAGCACTCAATCAGCCCCAGCATTTT
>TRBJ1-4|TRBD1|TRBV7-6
CASSPTGDRDEKLFF
TGTGCCAGCAGCCCGACTGGGGACAGGGATGAAAAACTGTTTTTT
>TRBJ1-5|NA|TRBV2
CASGRDKSNQPQHF
TGTGCCAGCGGCCGGGACAAGAGCAATCAGCCCCAGCATTTT
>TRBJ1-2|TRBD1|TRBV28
CASSSPQGAPYGYTF
TGTGCCAGCAGTTCCCCTCAGGGGGCCCCCTATGGCTACACCTTC
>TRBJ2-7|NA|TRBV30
CAWSVAHEQYF
TGTGCCTGGAGTGTCGCGCACGAGCAGTACTTC
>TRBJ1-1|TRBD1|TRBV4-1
CASSPGQGSSTEAFF
TGCGCCAGCAGCCCTGGACAGGGATCATCCACTGAAGCTTTCTTT
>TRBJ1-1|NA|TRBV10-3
CAPDISGNTEAFF
TGTGCTCCGGACATTTCCGGGAACACTGAAGCTTTCTTT
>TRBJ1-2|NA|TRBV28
CASGSLGEVSDRGYTF
TGTGCCAGCGGAAGTTTAGGGGAGGTTTCGGACCGAGGCTACACCTTC
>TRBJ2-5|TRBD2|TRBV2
CASSETSGGVETQYF
TGTGCCAGCAGTGAGACTAGCGGGGGCGTAGAGACCCAGTACTTC
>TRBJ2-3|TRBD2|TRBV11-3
CASSLEGGRATDTQYF
TGTGCCAGCAGCTTAGAGGGCGGGAGGGCCACAGATACGCAGTATTTT
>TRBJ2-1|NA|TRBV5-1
CASSQTSRHEQFF
TGCGCCAGCAGCCAAACTAGCCGCCATGAGCAGTTCTTC
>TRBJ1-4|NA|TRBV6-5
CASSLQGPREKLFF
TGTGCCAGCAGTTTACAGGGTCCGCGAGAAAAACTGTTTTTT
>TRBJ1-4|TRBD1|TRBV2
CASSAQGGNEKLFF
TGTGCCAGCAGTGCTCAGGGGGGTAATGAAAAACTGTTTTTT
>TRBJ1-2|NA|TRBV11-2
CASSSLRGEYGYTF
TGTGCCAGCAGCTCCCTCCGGGGGGAATATGGCTACACCTTC
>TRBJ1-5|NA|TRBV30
CAWSASGDQPQHF
TGTGCCTGGAGTGCCTCGGGTGATCAGCCCCAGCATTTT
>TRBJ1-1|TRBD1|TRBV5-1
CASSADRGAFF
TGCGCCAGCAGCGCCGACAGGGGAGCTTTCTTT
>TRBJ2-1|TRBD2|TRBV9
CASSVVGTSGLYNEQFF
TGTGCCAGCAGCGTAGTCGGGACTAGCGGGCTTTACAATGAGCAGTTCTTC